The sequence of this T cell receptor beta chain was determined in a study of blood T cells in healthy people across ages. Whole-study results and caveats: Leaving the PBMCs unsorted stopped any conclusive comparison of naive versus antigen-experienced cells.

Sample-barcoded 5' priming and a J-beta primer mix drove a second PCR of about 6 to 12 cycles. A template-switch adaptor that had 12 random nucleotides put a tag on each cDNA molecule. From the 5' RACE reads, TCRdb called clonotypes with MiXCR, one entry per CDR3 protein. The table includes 700,000 or so distinct CDR3 sequences, around two fifths detected once. A remark on this clonotype: The antigen is unknown.

The sequenced sample was blood. The clonotype originates from an elderly man in good health.

CDR3 region: CASSASQGLKTHGYTF. The CDR3 bases are TGTGCCAGCAGTGCGTCCCAGGGGCTAAAAACCCATGGCTACACCTTC. The chain combines TRBV27 with TRBJ1-2; tentatively, D is TRBD1 (6 bases). This CDR3 is 16 amino acids long. Trimming removed 5 bases at V and 6 bases at J, with 22 bases between. The V gene's germline CDR1 is MNHEY and CDR2 SMNVEV (reference sequence).